The 21 T cell receptor beta chains below come from one sample, sequenced in a study of T cells in narcolepsy. Data came from immunoSEQ multiplex PCR; TCRdb stores just in-frame clones and leaves some out. Here the sample spans tens of thousands of clones, about 79% being singletons. The sequencing input was CD45RA- memory CD4+ T cells from PBMCs. These TCRs come from a human donor with narcolepsy.

The rearrangement joins TRBV6-5 to TRBJ1-2; a weak D match, TRBD1 (5 bases). The CDR3 spans 13 residues. V was trimmed by 7 bases and J by 8 bases, leaving 17 bases between them. CDR1 and CDR2 from the germline V gene are MNHEY and SVGAGI. The CDR3 loop reads CASTSGGTGGYTF. The CDR3 bases are TGTGCCAGCACCTCCGGGGGGACGGGCGGCTACACCTTC.

V and J are TRBV6-1 and TRBJ1-1; 8 bases agree with TRBD1. V was pared by 6 bases and J by 4 bases, with 7 bases of the junction left unmatched. This CDR3 contains 14 residues. Germline lookup yields CDR1 MNHNS and CDR2 SASEGT. CDR3 residues: CASSLGGQVTEAFF. Written as DNA, the CDR3 is TGTGCCAGCAGCTTGGGGGGACAGGTCACTGAAGCTTTCTTT.

This chain uses TRBV5-1 with TRBJ1-1; 12 nucleotides line up with TRBD1. CDR1 is SGHRS and CDR2 is YFSETQ in the germline V gene. This CDR3 spans 17 amino acids. With 4 bases clipped from V and 5 bases from J, the junction kept 12 bases outside the gene matches. This CDR3 reads CASSPGQGARFATEAFF. DNA for the CDR3: TGCGCCAGCAGCCCGGGACAGGGGGCGCGGTTTGCGACTGAAGCTTTCTTT.

This clone turned up a few times. The chain employs TRBV21-1 and TRBJ1-2; TRBD1, the table's D call, was not compared with the DNA. TRBV21-1 is given as a pseudogene. The CDR3 runs to 13 residues. The CDR3 coding sequence is TGTGCCAGCGCCGGACACCCCAGGGATGGCTACACCTTC. It specifies CASAGHPRDGYTF.

The rearrangement joins TRBV28 to TRBJ1-1, with D possibly matching TRBD1 (6 bases). Germline V gene lookup returns CDR1 MDHEN and CDR2 SYDVKM. V lost 7 bases to trimming and J lost 7 bases, with 19 bases between them. CDR3 length: 14 residues. The DNA for the CDR3 is TGTGCCAGCACCCAAGGGGGTTTTGTGTATGAAGCTTTCTTT. Translation: CASTQGGFVYEAFF.

The rearrangement links TRBV30 to TRBJ1-1; no reliable D call. The length of the CDR3 is 12 residues. V shed 5 bases and J shed 1 base, with 8 bases lying between them. Germline-derived CDR1 and CDR2 are GTSNPN and SVGIG (reference sequence). This CDR3 is CAWSHWNTEAFF. DNA for the CDR3: TGTGCCTGGTCGCATTGGAACACTGAAGCTTTCTTT.

The chain employs TRBV6-5 and TRBJ1-5, with a possible D match to TRBD1 (6 bases). The CDR3 totals 15 residues. With 5 bases removed from V and 7 bases from J, the gap between germline ends came to 18 bases. Germline V gene lookup returns CDR1 MNHEY and CDR2 SVGAGI. The CDR3 reads CASSPQGSPRQPQHF. DNA for the CDR3: TGTGCCAGCAGTCCTCAGGGGTCCCCGAGGCAGCCCCAGCATTTT.

The chain has TRBV5-8 and TRBJ2-3; 9 bases match TRBD2. J gave up 1 base and V 0 bases, and 0 bases lay outside the gene matches. This CDR3 has 15 amino acids. CDR1 and CDR2 from the germline V gene are SGHTS and YDEGEE. The CDR3 DNA sequence: TGTGCCAGCAGCTTGGGGACTAGCGGCACAGATACGCAGTATTTT. This codes for CASSLGTSGTDTQYF. Full variable domain (missing parts from reference TRBV5-8 and TRBJ2-3): EAGVTQSPTHLIKTRGQQATLRCSPISGHTSVYWYQQALGLGLQFLLWYDEGEERNRGNFPPRFSGRQFPNYSSELNVNALELEDSALYLCASSLGTSGTDTQYFGPGTRLTVL.

The rearrangement joins TRBV5-1 to TRBJ2-2; no firm D call. The CDR3 spans 13 residues. Trimming shortened V by 0 bases and J by 7 bases, and 7 bases separated the two germline ends. Germline V gene data show CDR1 as SGHRS and CDR2 as YFSETQ. CDR3 in DNA: TGCGCCAGCAGCTTGGCCGTGGGCGGGGAGCTGTTTTTT. Residues: CASSLAVGGELFF. Full variable domain (missing parts from reference TRBV5-1 and TRBJ2-2): KAGVTQTPRYLIKTRGQQVTLSCSPISGHRSVSWYQQTPGQGLQFLFEYFSETQRNKGNFPGRFSGRQFSNSRSEMNVSTLELGDSALYLCASSLAVGGELFFGEGSRLTVL.

This rearrangement joins TRBV5-4 to TRBJ2-2, with a tentative D call TRBD2 (6 bases). Germline V gene data show CDR1 as SGHNT and CDR2 as YYREEE (reference sequence). V dropped 4 bases and J dropped 0 bases, with 13 bases sitting between them. This CDR3 has 16 residues. The CDR3: CASSPGLPANTGELFF. DNA of the CDR3: TGTGCCAGCAGCCCGGGACTCCCTGCGAACACCGGGGAGCTGTTTTTT.

This clone turned up a few times. This chain links TRBV15 with TRBJ2-5, with unresolved D. Germline CDR1 and CDR2: LNHNV and YYDKDF (reference sequence). Trimming shortened V by 1 base and J by 3 bases, and 15 bases separated the two germline ends. The CDR3 consists of 16 residues. CDR3 sequence (DNA): TGTGCCACCAGCAGAGGTCCGATCCCCCCGGAAGAGACCCAGTACTTC. Encoded protein: CATSRGPIPPEETQYF.

The chain joins TRBV6-5 to TRBJ1-1; tentatively, D is TRBD1 (6 bases). Germline CDR1 reads MNHEY; CDR2 reads SVGAGI. V lost 7 bases to trimming and J lost 10 bases, with 16 bases between them. The CDR3 contains 12 residues. The CDR3 region has the DNA TGTGCCAGCACTGGTACGGGCAGGGGAGCTTTCTTT. It translates to CASTGTGRGAFF.

The chain is built from TRBV29-1 and TRBJ2-3; perhaps TRBD1 as D (5 bases). Per germline, CDR1 SQVTM and CDR2 ANQGSEA. Trimming pared 7 bases from V and 4 bases from J, leaving 18 bases between. The CDR3 length is 14 residues. The CDR3: CSANRAQGADTQYF. In DNA form, the CDR3 reads TGCAGCGCTAACCGGGCCCAAGGGGCAGATACGCAGTATTTT.

The V call is TRBV19, the J call TRBJ2-3; 8 nucleotides agree with TRBD2. V dropped 3 bases and J dropped 6; count of bases not matched to a gene: 11. This CDR3 is built from 16 residues. The germline CDR1 and CDR2 sequences are LNHDA and SQIVND (reference sequence). The CDR3 bases are TGTGCCAGTAGTATTCGGGGCCAGCGGGGGCGGGATACGCAGTATTTT. It is translated as CASSIRGQRGRDTQYF.

This clone was seen more than once but under ten times. CDR3 amino acids: CASSYGLETRGYTF. CDR3 bases: TGTGCCAGCAGCTACGGACTAGAAACACGGGGCTACACCTTC. V gene TRBV7-8 combines with J gene TRBJ1-2; D call uncertain. This CDR3 contains 14 residues. Germline CDR1 reads SGHVS; CDR2 reads FQNEAQ. V lost 4 bases to trimming and J lost 8 bases, with 17 bases between them.

This clone was seen once. Different DNA sequences within this sample yield the same CDR3. The V gene is TRBV14, the J gene TRBJ1-2; 7 bases are a match to TRBD1. The CDR3 is 17 amino acids. Germline CDR1 reads SGHDN; CDR2 reads FVKESK. V lost 1 base, J lost 3 bases, and 11 bases stayed unmatched. CDR3 in amino acids: CASSQGTGGSSDYGYTF. CDR3 DNA sequence: TGTGCCAGCAGCCAAGGGACAGGCGGTTCTTCTGACTATGGCTACACCTTC.

The rearrangement uses TRBV11-3 and TRBJ2-3; D unclear. Between the trimmed V and J ends, which lost 1 base and 1 base, there was a span of 6 bases. Germline lookup yields CDR1 SGHNT and CDR2 YENEEA. The CDR3 length is 14 residues. The CDR3 region is CASSLGHRTDTQYF. The CDR3 bases are TGTGCCAGCAGCTTAGGACATCGCACAGATACGCAGTATTTT.

The rearrangement uses TRBV29-1 and TRBJ2-1; tentatively, D is TRBD1 (5 bases). Germline V CDR1 and CDR2: SQVTM, ANQGSEA. V lost 0 bases and J 1 base, leaving 10 bases between the germline ends. The CDR3 consists of 15 residues. The CDR3 sequence: CSVEEPAGSYNEQFF. The CDR3 DNA sequence: TGCAGCGTTGAAGAGCCCGCAGGGTCCTACAATGAGCAGTTCTTC.

The table lists this clone with a count of one. This chain connects TRBV9 to TRBJ1-6; TRBD1 matches at 9 bases. The CDR3 loop spans 16 amino acids. J was trimmed by 13 bases and V by 3 bases; bases with no gene match: 14. CDR1 SGDLS and CDR2 YYNGEE come from the germline V gene. This chain's CDR3 is CASSALWRTGAGPLHF. The CDR3 DNA reads as TGTGCCAGCAGCGCCCTGTGGAGGACAGGGGCGGGGCCCCTCCACTTT.

CDR3 nucleotide sequence: TGTGCCAGCAGCTTAGAGGGGCGCACAGATACGCAGTATTTT. This sequence encodes CASSLEGRTDTQYF. The rearrangement uses TRBV11-3 and TRBJ2-3; D is possibly TRBD1 (5 bases). CDR1 SGHNT and CDR2 YENEEA come from the germline V gene. The V end was cut by 0 bases, the J end by 1 base, with 5 bases between. CDR3 length equals 14 residues.

The rearrangement joins TRBV6-6 to TRBJ1-5, with 9 bases fitting TRBD1. The CDR3 loop spans 16 amino acids. V dropped 7 bases and J dropped 9; count of bases not matched to a gene: 16. The germline CDR1 and CDR2 sequences are MNHNY and SVGAGI (reference sequence). The CDR3 bases are TGTGCCAGCACTAATCCGGGACAGGGAATTTCATGGCCCCAGCATTTT. This codes for CASTNPGQGISWPQHF.